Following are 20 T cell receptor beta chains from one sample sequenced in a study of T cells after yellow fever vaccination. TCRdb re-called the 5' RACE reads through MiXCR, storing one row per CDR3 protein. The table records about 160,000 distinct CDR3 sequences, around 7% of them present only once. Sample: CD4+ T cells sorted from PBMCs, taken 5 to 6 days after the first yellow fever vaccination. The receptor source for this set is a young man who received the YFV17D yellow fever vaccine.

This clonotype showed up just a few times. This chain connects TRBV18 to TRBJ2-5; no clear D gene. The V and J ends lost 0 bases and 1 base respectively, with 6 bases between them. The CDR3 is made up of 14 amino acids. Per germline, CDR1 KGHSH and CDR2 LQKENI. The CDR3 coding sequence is TGTGCCAGCTCACCACCGGCCACCCAAGAGACCCAGTACTTC. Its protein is CASSPPATQETQYF.

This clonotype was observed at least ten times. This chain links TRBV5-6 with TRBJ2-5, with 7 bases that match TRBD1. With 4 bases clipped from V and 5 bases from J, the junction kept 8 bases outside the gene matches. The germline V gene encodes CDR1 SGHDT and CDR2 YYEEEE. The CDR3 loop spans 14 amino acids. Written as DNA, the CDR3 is TGTGCCAGCAGCACGACAGGGCTGGGGGAGACCCAGTACTTC. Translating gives CASSTTGLGETQYF.

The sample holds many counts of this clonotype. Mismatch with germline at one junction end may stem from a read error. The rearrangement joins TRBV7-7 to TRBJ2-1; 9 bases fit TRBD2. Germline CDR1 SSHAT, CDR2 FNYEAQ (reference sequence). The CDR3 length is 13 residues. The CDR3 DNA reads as TGTGCTAGCAGCTTATCTAGCGGGGTTGAGCAGTTCTTC. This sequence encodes CASSLSSGVEQFF. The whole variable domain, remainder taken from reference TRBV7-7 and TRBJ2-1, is GAGVSQSPRYKVTKRGQDVTLRCDPISSHATLYWYQQALGQGPEFLTYFNYEAQPDKSGLPSDRFSAERPEGSISTLTIQRTEQRDSAMYRCASSLSSGVEQFFGPGTRLTVL.

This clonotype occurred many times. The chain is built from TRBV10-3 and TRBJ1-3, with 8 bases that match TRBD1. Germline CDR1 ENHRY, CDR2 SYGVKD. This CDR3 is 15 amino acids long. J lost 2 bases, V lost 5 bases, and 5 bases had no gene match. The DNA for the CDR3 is TGTGCCATCAGTAGGGACAGGATTACTGGAAACACCATATATTTT. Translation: CAISRDRITGNTIYF.

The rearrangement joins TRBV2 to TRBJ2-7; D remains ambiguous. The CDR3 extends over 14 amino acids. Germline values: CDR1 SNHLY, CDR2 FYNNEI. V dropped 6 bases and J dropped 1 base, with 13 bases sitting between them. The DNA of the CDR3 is TGTGCCAGCAGCCCGACTGTCGCATCCTACGAGCAGTACTTC. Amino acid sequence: CASSPTVASYEQYF. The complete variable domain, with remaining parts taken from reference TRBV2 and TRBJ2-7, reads EPEVTQTPSHQVTQMGQEVILRCVPISNHLYFYWYRQILGQKVEFLVSFYNNEISEKSEIFDDQFSVERPDGSNFTLKIRSTKLEDSAMYFCASSPTVASYEQYFGPGTRLTVT.

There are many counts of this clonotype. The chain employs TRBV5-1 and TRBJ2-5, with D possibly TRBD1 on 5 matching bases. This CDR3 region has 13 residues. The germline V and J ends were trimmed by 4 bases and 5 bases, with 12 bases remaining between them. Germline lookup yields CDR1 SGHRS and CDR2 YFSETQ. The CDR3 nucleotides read TGCGCCAGCAGCCCCTCCCCAGGGGAGACCCAGTACTTC. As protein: CASSPSPGETQYF. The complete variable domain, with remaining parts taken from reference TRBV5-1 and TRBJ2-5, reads KAGVTQTPRYLIKTRGQQVTLSCSPISGHRSVSWYQQTPGQGLQFLFEYFSETQRNKGNFPGRFSGRQFSNSRSEMNVSTLELGDSALYLCASSPSPGETQYFGPGTRLLVL.

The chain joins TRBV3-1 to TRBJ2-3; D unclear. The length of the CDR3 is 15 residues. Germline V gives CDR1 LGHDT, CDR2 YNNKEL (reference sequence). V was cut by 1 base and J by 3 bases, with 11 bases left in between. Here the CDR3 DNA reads TGTGCCAGCAGCCAAGTACAGACTCTGACAGATACGCAGTATTTT. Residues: CASSQVQTLTDTQYF.

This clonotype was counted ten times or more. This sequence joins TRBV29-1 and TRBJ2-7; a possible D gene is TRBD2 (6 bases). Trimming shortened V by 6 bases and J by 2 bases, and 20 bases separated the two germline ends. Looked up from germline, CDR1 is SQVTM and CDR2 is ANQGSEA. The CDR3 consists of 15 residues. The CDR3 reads CSVRSGGDGAYEQYV. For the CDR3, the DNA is TGCAGCGTGCGAAGCGGAGGGGACGGAGCCTACGAGCAGTACGTC.

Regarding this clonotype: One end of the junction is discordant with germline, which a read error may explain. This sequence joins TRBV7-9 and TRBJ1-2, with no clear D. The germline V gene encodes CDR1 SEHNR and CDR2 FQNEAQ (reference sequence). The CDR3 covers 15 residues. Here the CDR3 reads CASSPPGTPKYGYTF. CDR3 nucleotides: TGTGCCAGCAGCCCCCCAGGAACCCCTAAGTATGGCTACACCTTC.

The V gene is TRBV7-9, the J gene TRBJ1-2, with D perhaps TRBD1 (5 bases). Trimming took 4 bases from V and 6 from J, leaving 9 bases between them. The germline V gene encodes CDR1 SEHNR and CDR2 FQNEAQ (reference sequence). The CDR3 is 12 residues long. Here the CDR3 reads CASSYVGDGYTF. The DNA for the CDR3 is TGTGCCAGCAGCTATGTAGGGGATGGCTACACCTTC.

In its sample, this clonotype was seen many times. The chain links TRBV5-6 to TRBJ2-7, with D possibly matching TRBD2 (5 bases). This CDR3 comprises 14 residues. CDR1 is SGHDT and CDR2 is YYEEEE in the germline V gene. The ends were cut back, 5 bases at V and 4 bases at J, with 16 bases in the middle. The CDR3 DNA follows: TGTGCCAGCAGGACCCATAGCGCCCTTTACGAGCAGTACGTC. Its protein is CASRTHSALYEQYV.

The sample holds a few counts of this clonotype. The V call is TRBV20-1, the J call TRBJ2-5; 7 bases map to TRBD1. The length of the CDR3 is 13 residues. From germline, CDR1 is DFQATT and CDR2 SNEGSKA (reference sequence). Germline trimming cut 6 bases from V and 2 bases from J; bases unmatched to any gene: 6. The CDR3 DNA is TGCAGTGCCACCGGGACAGAGCAAGAGACCCAGTACTTC. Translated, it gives CSATGTEQETQYF.

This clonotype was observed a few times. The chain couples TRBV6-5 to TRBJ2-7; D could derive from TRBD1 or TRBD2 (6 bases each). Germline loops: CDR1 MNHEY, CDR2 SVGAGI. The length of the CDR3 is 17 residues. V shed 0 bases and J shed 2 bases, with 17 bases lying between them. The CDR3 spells CASSYSWGAGQTYEQYF. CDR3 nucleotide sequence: TGTGCCAGCAGTTACTCTTGGGGGGCGGGCCAAACCTACGAGCAGTACTTC.

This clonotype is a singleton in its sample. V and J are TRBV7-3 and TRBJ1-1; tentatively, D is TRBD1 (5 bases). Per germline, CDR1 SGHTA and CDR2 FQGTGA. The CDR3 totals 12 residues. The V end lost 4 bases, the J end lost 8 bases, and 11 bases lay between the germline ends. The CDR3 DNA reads TGTGCCAGCAGCTCCGGGAGGGGCGAAGCTTTCTTT. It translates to CASSSGRGEAFF.

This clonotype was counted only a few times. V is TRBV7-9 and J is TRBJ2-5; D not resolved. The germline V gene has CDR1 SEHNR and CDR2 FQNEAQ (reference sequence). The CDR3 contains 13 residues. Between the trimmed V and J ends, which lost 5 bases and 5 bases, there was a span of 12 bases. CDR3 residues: CASSMSSMETQYF. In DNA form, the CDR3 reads TGTGCCAGCAGCATGAGTAGTATGGAGACCCAGTACTTC.

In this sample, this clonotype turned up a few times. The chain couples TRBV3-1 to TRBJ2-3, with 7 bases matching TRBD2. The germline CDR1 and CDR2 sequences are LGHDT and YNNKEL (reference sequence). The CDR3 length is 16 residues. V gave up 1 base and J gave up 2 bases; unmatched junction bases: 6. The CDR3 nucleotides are TGTGCCAGCAGCCAAGGAACTAGCGCTTACACAGATACGCAGTATTTT. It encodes CASSQGTSAYTDTQYF.

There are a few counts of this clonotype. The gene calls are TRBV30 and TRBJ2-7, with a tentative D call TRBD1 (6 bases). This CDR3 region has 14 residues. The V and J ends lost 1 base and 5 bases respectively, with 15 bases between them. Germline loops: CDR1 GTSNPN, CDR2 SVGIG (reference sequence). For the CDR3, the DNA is TGTGCCTGGAGTGGAGTCCAGGGGAGCGACGAGCAGTACTTC. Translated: CAWSGVQGSDEQYF.

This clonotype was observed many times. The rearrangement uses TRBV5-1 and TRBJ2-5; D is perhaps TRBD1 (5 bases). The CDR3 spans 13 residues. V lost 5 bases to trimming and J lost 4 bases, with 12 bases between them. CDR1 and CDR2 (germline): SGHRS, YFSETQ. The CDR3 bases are TGCGCCAGCAGTTTTGCAGGGCGAGAGACCCAGTACTTC. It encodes CASSFAGRETQYF. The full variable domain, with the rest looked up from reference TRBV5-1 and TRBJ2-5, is KAGVTQTPRYLIKTRGQQVTLSCSPISGHRSVSWYQQTPGQGLQFLFEYFSETQRNKGNFPGRFSGRQFSNSRSEMNVSTLELGDSALYLCASSFAGRETQYFGPGTRLLVL.

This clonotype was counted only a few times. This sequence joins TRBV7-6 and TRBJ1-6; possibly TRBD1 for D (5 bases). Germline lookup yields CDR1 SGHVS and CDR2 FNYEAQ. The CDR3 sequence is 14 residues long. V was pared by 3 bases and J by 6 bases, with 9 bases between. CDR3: CASSLGGGNSPLHF. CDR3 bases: TGTGCCAGCAGCTTGGGGGGTGGTAATTCACCCCTCCACTTT.

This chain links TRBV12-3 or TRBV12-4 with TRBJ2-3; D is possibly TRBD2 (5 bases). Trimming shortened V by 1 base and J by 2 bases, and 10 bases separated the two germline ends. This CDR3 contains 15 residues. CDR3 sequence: CASSLGGSHTDTQYF. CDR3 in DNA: TGTGCCAGCAGTTTAGGAGGGTCGCACACAGATACGCAGTATTTT.